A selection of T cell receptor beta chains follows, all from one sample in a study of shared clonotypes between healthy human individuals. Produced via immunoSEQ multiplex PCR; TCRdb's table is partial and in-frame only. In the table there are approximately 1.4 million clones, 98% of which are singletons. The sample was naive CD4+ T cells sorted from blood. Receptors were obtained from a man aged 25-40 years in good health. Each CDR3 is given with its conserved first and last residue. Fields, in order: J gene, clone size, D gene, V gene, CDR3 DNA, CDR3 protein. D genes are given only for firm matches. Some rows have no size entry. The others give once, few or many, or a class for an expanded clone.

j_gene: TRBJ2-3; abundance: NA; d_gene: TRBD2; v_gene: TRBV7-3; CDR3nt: TGTGCCAGCAGCTTGGGACTAGCGGGAGGGAGCACAGATACGCAGTATTTT; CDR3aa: CASSLGLAGGSTDTQYF
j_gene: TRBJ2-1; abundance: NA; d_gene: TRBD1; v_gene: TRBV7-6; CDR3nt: TGTGCCAGCAGCGGACCGGGACAGACTTACAATGAGCAGTTCTTC; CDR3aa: CASSGPGQTYNEQFF
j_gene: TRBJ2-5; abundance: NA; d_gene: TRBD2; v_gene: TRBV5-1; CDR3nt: TGCGCCAGCAGCCTAGGGACTAGCGGGAGGCAAGAGACCCAGTACTTC; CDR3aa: CASSLGTSGRQETQYF
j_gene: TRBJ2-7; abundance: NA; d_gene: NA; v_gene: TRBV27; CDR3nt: TGTGCCAGCAGGGTCCTAGGAGAAGGGGAGCAGTACTTC; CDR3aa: CASRVLGEGEQYF
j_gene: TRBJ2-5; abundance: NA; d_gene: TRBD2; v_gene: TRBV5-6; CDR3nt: TGTGCCAGCAGCTTCGAAGCGGGGCACCAAGAGACCCAGTACTTC; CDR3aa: CASSFEAGHQETQYF
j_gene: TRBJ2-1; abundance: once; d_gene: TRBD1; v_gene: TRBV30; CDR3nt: TGTGCCTGGAGTACCGGGACAGGGCCAGGGGATGAGCAGTTCTTC; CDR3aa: CAWSTGTGPGDEQFF
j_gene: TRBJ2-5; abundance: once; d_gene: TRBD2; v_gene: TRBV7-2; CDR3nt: TGTGCCAGCAGCTTAGTACTAGCGGGAGGTTCTCAAGAGACCCAGTACTTC; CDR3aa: CASSLVLAGGSQETQYF
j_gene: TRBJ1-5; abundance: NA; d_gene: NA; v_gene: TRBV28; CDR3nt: TGTGCCAGCAGAAAGGAAAATCTTAGCAATCAGCCCCAGCATTTT; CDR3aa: CASRKENLSNQPQHF
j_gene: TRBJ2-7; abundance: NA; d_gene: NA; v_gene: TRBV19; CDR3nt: TGTGCCAGTAGTATCGATCCAGGGATGGGCTACGAGCAGTACTTC; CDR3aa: CASSIDPGMGYEQYF
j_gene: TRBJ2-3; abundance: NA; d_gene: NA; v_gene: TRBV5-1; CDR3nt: TGCGCCAGCAGCTTGGGGGACTCCACCCGGGGGTCGCAGTATTTT; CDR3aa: CASSLGDSTRGSQYF
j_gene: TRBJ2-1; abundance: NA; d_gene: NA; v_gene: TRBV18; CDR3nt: TGTGCCAGCTCATCATACCTAGATGAGCAGTTCTTC; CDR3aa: CASSSYLDEQFF
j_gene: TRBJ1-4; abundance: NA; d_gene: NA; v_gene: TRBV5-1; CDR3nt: TGCGCCAGCAGCCGGGGGGAGGAGAGTGAAAAACTGTTTTTT; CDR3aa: CASSRGEESEKLFF
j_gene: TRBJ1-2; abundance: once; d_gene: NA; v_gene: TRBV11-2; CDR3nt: TGTGCCAGCAGTCCCGACCTCGTGGCGGGTGGCTACACCTTC; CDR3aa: CASSPDLVAGGYTF
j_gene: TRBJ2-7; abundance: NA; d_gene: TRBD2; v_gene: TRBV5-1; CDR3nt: TGCGCCAGCAGCCCGGGGACTAGCGGGATGTCCTACGAGCAGTACTTC; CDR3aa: CASSPGTSGMSYEQYF
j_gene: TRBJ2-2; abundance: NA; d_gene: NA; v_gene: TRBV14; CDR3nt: TGTGCCAGCAGCCCCGTGGTAGGGCAGACGAACACCGGGGAGCTGTTTTTT; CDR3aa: CASSPVVGQTNTGELFF
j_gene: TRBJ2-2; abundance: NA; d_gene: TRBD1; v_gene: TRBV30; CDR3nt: TGTGCCTGGAGTGTGCTTAGGGGGCGCTTGAGCACCGGGGAGCTGTTTTTT; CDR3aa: CAWSVLRGRLSTGELFF
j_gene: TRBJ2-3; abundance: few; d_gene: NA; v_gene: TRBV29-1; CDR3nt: TGCAGCGTTGATGAGGGGGGCACAGATACGCAGTATTTT; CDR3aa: CSVDEGGTDTQYF
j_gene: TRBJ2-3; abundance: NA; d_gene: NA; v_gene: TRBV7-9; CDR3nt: TGTGCCAGCAGCTTTACCAGCGTCGATACGCAGTATTTT; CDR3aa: CASSFTSVDTQYF
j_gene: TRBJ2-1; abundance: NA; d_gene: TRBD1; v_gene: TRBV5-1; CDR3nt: TGCGCCAGCAGCTTGGGGCAGGGGGCCACCTACAATGAGCAGTTCTTC; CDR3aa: CASSLGQGATYNEQFF